The 5 T cell receptor beta chains in this list originate from one sample, sequenced in a study of beta chain features in type 1 diabetes. Whole-study findings and limits: Moderate yet significant TCRB CDR3 shortening was seen in Type 1 diabetes patients in all four CD4+ subsets.

The sequenced template was cDNA made from the entire isolated RNA. Profiled with immunoSEQ multiplex PCR; TCRdb holds only in-frame clones, not every one. The sample yields hundreds of thousands of clones, 13% seen once. These receptors have no known antigen. The sequencing input was naive CD4+ T cells from blood. The receptors stem from a man between 18 and 29 years old with type 1 diabetes.

V gene TRBV5-1 combines with J gene TRBJ1-4; 11 bases fit TRBD1. CDR3 length: 16 amino acids. CDR1 is SGHRS, CDR2 YFSETQ, per germline. V lost 4 bases and J lost 0; bases outside the gene matches: 2. The CDR3 is CASSQGQGATNEKLFF. CDR3 nucleotide sequence: TGCGCCAGCAGCCAGGGACAGGGGGCAACTAATGAAAAACTGTTTTTT.

This clone appeared a few times. The gene calls are TRBV7-9 and TRBJ2-6; no clear D. CDR1 and CDR2 (germline): SEHNR, FQNEAQ (reference sequence). The CDR3 sequence is 15 residues long. Trimming left V 3 bases short and J 3 bases short, with 9 bases between. The CDR3 loop reads CASSFDTSGANVLTF. CDR3 DNA sequence: TGTGCCAGCAGCTTTGATACCAGTGGGGCCAACGTCCTGACTTTC. Supplemented by reference TRBV7-9 and TRBJ2-6, the full variable domain reads DTGVSQNPRHKITKRGQNVTFRCDPISEHNRLYWYRQTLGQGPEFLTYFQNEAQLEKSRLLSDRFSAERPKGSFSTLEIQRTEQGDSAMYLCASSFDTSGANVLTFGAGSRLTVL.

In this sample, this clone turned up a few times. The gene calls are TRBV19 and TRBJ2-7; unclear D gene. The germline V gene has CDR1 LNHDA and CDR2 SQIVND (reference sequence). V lost 5 bases and J 6 bases, leaving 14 bases between the germline ends. This CDR3 has 13 residues. This chain's CDR3 is CASSQVGPIEQYF. The CDR3 DNA reads TGTGCCAGTAGTCAGGTGGGCCCCATCGAGCAGTACTTC.

This clone has only a few counts. J is TRBJ1-3 and V is TRBV30; D perhaps matches TRBD1 (6 bases). V lost 3 bases, J lost 2 bases, and 8 bases lay in between. In germline, CDR1 is GTSNPN, CDR2 SVGIG (reference sequence). There are 13 residues in the CDR3. For the CDR3, the DNA is TGTGCCTGGAGGGGGGGCCCTGGAAACACCATATATTTT. Translating gives CAWRGGPGNTIYF. Filled out from reference TRBV30 and TRBJ1-3, the complete variable domain reads SQTIHQWPATLVQPVGSPLSLECTVEGTSNPNLYWYRQAAGRGLQLLFYSVGIGQISSEVPQNLSASRPQDRQFILSSKKLLLSDSGFYLCAWRGGPGNTIYFGEGSWLTVV.

The gene calls are TRBV4-2 and TRBJ1-1, with 8 bases aligning to TRBD1. The CDR3 totals 16 residues. The V gene end was trimmed by 1 base and the J gene end by 3 bases; junction bases not matched to a gene: 7. Germline V gene lookup returns CDR1 LGHNA and CDR2 YNFKEQ. The CDR3 loop reads CASSQVEGRGHTEAFF. CDR3 nucleotides: TGTGCCAGCAGCCAAGTCGAGGGCAGGGGGCACACTGAAGCTTTCTTT.